The next 17 T cell receptor beta chains were all read from a single sample in a study of T cell responses to AZD1222 COVID-19 vaccine (dated by TCRdb to about 2021). The library was made by the immunoSEQ multiplex PCR assay. TCRdb retrieved this table from immuneACCESS and kept in-frame rearrangements only. Not all clones are present; in checked studies, unresolved V genes account for under half, and no reason is known for the remainder. A total of around 130,000 clones appear in this sample, 88% of them only once. The ten largest clones take up about 3.4% of the sample. What this sample's time point label stands for: about 28 days (+/-7) after the second vaccine dose. Sequenced here: peripheral blood, sampled 28 days after the second AZD1222 dose. These receptors all come from an adult who received the AZD1222 COVID-19 vaccine.

The chain uses TRBV5-1 and TRBJ2-1; D could derive from TRBD1 or TRBD2 (6 bases each). Germline V gene lookup returns CDR1 SGHRS and CDR2 YFSETQ. V was cut by 0 bases and J by 3 bases, with 13 bases left in between. This CDR3 has 16 residues. For the CDR3, the DNA is TGCGCCAGCAGCTTGGATGGGGGGCGCGGCTACAATGAGCAGTTCTTC. Translating it yields CASSLDGGRGYNEQFF.

The chain links TRBV7-8 to TRBJ2-7; 7 positions agree with TRBD2. Per germline, CDR1 SGHVS and CDR2 FQNEAQ. V lost 10 bases and J lost 0; bases outside the gene matches: 15. There are 16 residues in the CDR3. Written as DNA, the CDR3 is TGTGCCACCACCTCTTTGGGAGGGGAGAGCTCCTACGAGCAGTACTTC. This codes for CATTSLGGESSYEQYF. Together with reference TRBV7-8 and TRBJ2-7, the CDR3 gives the full variable domain: GAGVSQSPRYKVAKRGQDVALRCDPISGHVSLFWYQQALGQGPEFLTYFQNEAQLDKSGLPSDRFFAERPEGSVSTLKIQRTQQEDSAVYLCATTSLGGESSYEQYFGPGTRLTVT.

The V call is TRBV9, the J call TRBJ2-7; 9 positions agree with TRBD1. The CDR3 covers 15 residues. With V trimmed by 4 bases and J by 2 bases, 7 bases remained unmatched. CDR1 is SGDLS and CDR2 is YYNGEE in the germline V gene. Here the CDR3 reads CASSQGTGKPYEQYF. CDR3 nucleotide sequence: TGTGCCAGCAGCCAGGGGACAGGGAAACCCTACGAGCAGTACTTC.

The chain couples TRBV7-2 to TRBJ1-1; no firm D call. V lost 4 bases and J 0 bases, leaving 18 bases between the germline ends. The CDR3 is 17 residues long. Germline assignment: CDR1 SGHTA and CDR2 FQGNSA. CDR3 nucleotide sequence: TGTGCCAGCAGCTCCCTGAAGGGTGACATCCTGAACACTGAAGCTTTCTTT. It is translated as CASSSLKGDILNTEAFF. The full variable domain, rest sourced from reference TRBV7-2 and TRBJ1-1, is GAGVSQSPSNKVTEKGKDVELRCDPISGHTALYWYRQSLGQGLEFLIYFQGNSAPDKSGLPSDRFSAERTGGSVSTLTIQRTQQEDSAVYLCASSSLKGDILNTEAFFGQGTRLTVV.

The chain joins TRBV4-1 to TRBJ1-1, with unresolved D. The germline CDR1 and CDR2 sequences are MGHRA and YSYEKL. The CDR3 length is 13 residues. Trimming shortened V by 6 bases and J by 7 bases, and 15 bases separated the two germline ends. CDR3 DNA: TGCGCCAGCAGAAAAGAAGGGCGGGTTGAAGCTTTCTTT. This gives the protein CASRKEGRVEAFF.

This chain uses TRBV24-1 with TRBJ2-7; 9 nucleotides match TRBD2. The CDR3 is made up of 15 amino acids. CDR1 KGHDR and CDR2 SFDVKD come from the germline V gene. V gave up 3 bases and J gave up 5 bases; unmatched junction bases: 7. For the CDR3, the DNA is TGTGCCACCAGTGATGCGGCTAGCGGGATCAACGAGCAGTACTTC. Residues: CATSDAASGINEQYF.

This chain joins TRBV7-8 and TRBJ2-3; 8 bases map to TRBD1. The germline V gene encodes CDR1 SGHVS and CDR2 FQNEAQ. There are 14 residues in the CDR3. V trimming: 5 bases; J trimming: 6 bases; junction bases outside the gene matches: 7. The DNA of the CDR3 is TGTGCCAGCAGCGTCGGGACAGGTCATGATACGCAGTATTTT. Protein: CASSVGTGHDTQYF.

The V call is TRBV28, the J call TRBJ1-2; D may be TRBD1 (6 bases). CDR3 length: 12 amino acids. Germline CDR1 and CDR2: MDHEN and SYDVKM. Trimming took 11 bases from V and 4 from J, leaving 14 bases between them. CDR3 DNA sequence: TGTGCCTGGGGGCCGCGGGTCTATGGCTACACCTTC. Protein: CAWGPRVYGYTF.

A few counts support this clone. The V gene is TRBV5-8, the J gene TRBJ2-5; 9 bases fit TRBD2. The ends lost 4 bases at V and 7 bases at J; junction bases unmatched: 11. The CDR3 totals 15 residues. Germline CDR1 and CDR2: SGHTS and YDEGEE. CDR3 in DNA: TGTGCCAGCAGCAACCAAGCGGGAGGATATGGGACCCAGTACTTC. It encodes CASSNQAGGYGTQYF.

This CDR3 is CASSQWGNRVEAAFF. Here the CDR3 DNA reads TGTGCCAGCAGCCAATGGGGGAACAGGGTGGAGGCAGCTTTCTTT. The V and J genes are TRBV14 and TRBJ1-1; tentative D call: TRBD1 (6 bases). CDR1 and CDR2 from the germline V gene are SGHDN and FVKESK. Trimming removed 2 bases from V and 10 bases from J, with 20 bases in between. There are 15 residues in the CDR3.

The chain couples TRBV6-5 to TRBJ2-7, with 8 bases fitting TRBD1. Germline CDR1 is MNHEY and CDR2 is SVGAGI. The CDR3 has 14 residues. After removal of 7 bases from V and 4 bases from J, the junction contained 9 bases not matched to a gene. The CDR3 reads CASTSTGALYEQYF. CDR3 DNA sequence: TGTGCCAGCACCTCGACAGGGGCCTTGTACGAGCAGTACTTC.

A few counts support this clone. The chain links TRBV7-9 to TRBJ1-2, with D tentatively TRBD1 (6 bases). Germline CDR1 SEHNR, CDR2 FQNEAQ (reference sequence). The CDR3 consists of 15 residues. V lost 5 bases, J lost 8 bases, and 21 bases lay in between. Here the CDR3 DNA reads TGTGCCAGCAGCGCTGATTCCGGGACAACTTACGGCTACACCTTC. Protein product: CASSADSGTTYGYTF.

V is TRBV4-1 and J is TRBJ2-1, with TRBD2 matching 9 bases. V was pared by 6 bases and J by 6 bases, with 9 bases of the junction left unmatched. The length of the CDR3 is 15 residues. CDR1 is MGHRA and CDR2 is YSYEKL in the germline V gene. In DNA, the CDR3 is TGCGCCAGCAGTTTAGCGGGAGCTCACCCCAATGAGCAGTTCTTC. It yields the protein CASSLAGAHPNEQFF.

This clone was seen repeatedly, ten times or more. The J gene is TRBJ2-1, the V gene TRBV6-4; 14 nucleotides agree with TRBD2. The CDR3 is made up of 15 amino acids. Trimming took 3 bases from V and 9 from J; bases not matched to a gene: 4. Germline-derived CDR1 and CDR2 are MRHNA and SNTAGT. The chain's CDR3 is CASSEGTSGSFEQFF. For the CDR3, the DNA is TGTGCCAGCAGTGAGGGGACTAGCGGGAGTTTTGAGCAGTTCTTC.

This clone was seen only a few times. The genes are TRBV19 and TRBJ2-1, with D possibly matching TRBD2 (6 bases). The CDR3 loop spans 15 amino acids. The germline CDR1 and CDR2 sequences are LNHDA and SQIVND (reference sequence). The V end lost 4 bases, the J end lost 1 base, and 11 bases lay between the germline ends. CDR3 sequence (DNA): TGTGCCAGTAGTACCCTGGGAGGTTCCTACAATGAGCAGTTCTTC. As protein: CASSTLGGSYNEQFF. The entire variable domain, with the rest obtained from reference TRBV19 and TRBJ2-1, is as follows: DGGITQSPKYLFRKEGQNVTLSCEQNLNHDAMYWYRQDPGQGLRLIYYSQIVNDFQKGDIAEGYSVSREKKESFPLTVTSAQKNPTAFYLCASSTLGGSYNEQFFGPGTRLTVL.

The V call is TRBV7-8, the J call TRBJ2-5; 7 bases map to TRBD2. The CDR3 length is 13 residues. Germline V CDR1 and CDR2: SGHVS, FQNEAQ. J gave up 3 bases and V 4 bases, and 2 bases lay outside the gene matches. The CDR3 protein is CASSSLAEETQYF. In DNA form, the CDR3 reads TGTGCCAGCAGCTCCCTAGCGGAAGAGACCCAGTACTTC.

V usage is TRBV7-2 and J usage is TRBJ1-1, with D hard to call. Trimming removed 5 bases from V and 4 bases from J, with 14 bases in between. CDR1 and CDR2 (germline): SGHTA, FQGNSA. The CDR3 spans 14 residues. This chain's CDR3 is CASSPAEVGTEAFF. The CDR3 nucleotides are TGTGCCAGCAGCCCTGCTGAGGTTGGCACTGAAGCTTTCTTT.